One sample yielded the 27 T cell receptor beta chains listed below, sequenced in a study of T cell changes during pregnancy in multiple sclerosis. Libraries were prepared by immunoSEQ multiplex PCR; TCRdb keeps only in-frame clonotypes and omits some of them. The sample holds just over 90,000 clones, around 92% seen once. Sequenced here: peripheral blood, sampled after pregnancy. The receptors stem from a female donor in good health, enrolled as a control in a pregnancy study.

The chain is built from TRBV2 and TRBJ2-5; 8 nucleotides align to TRBD1. CDR1 is SNHLY, CDR2 FYNNEI, per germline. The CDR3 extends over 14 amino acids. With 4 bases clipped from V and 5 bases from J, the junction kept 6 bases outside the gene matches. CDR3 amino acids: CASSGQGIRETQYF. DNA of the CDR3: TGTGCCAGCAGTGGACAGGGGATCAGGGAGACCCAGTACTTC.

Details on this clone: Other DNA sequences within the sample encode an identical CDR3. This chain uses TRBV30 with TRBJ1-1; D is possibly TRBD1 (5 bases). CDR3 length: 12 amino acids. The V end lost 5 bases, the J end lost 3 bases, and 10 bases lay between the germline ends. Germline loops: CDR1 GTSNPN, CDR2 SVGIG (reference sequence). The CDR3 protein is CAWGGGDTEAFF. CDR3 sequence (DNA): TGTGCCTGGGGCGGGGGGGACACTGAAGCTTTCTTT. Complete variable domain (other parts from reference TRBV30 and TRBJ1-1): SQTIHQWPATLVQPVGSPLSLECTVEGTSNPNLYWYRQAAGRGLQLLFYSVGIGQISSEVPQNLSASRPQDRQFILSSKKLLLSDSGFYLCAWGGGDTEAFFGQGTRLTVV.

The chain has TRBV6-5 and TRBJ1-2; D gene ambiguous. Germline loops: CDR1 MNHEY, CDR2 SVGAGI. V gave up 2 bases and J gave up 2 bases, with 9 bases separating them. The CDR3 length is 14 residues. The CDR3 region is CASSYRDTNYGYTF. The CDR3 DNA reads TGTGCCAGCAGTTACCGAGACACCAACTATGGCTACACCTTC.

J is TRBJ2-7 and V is TRBV6-5, with TRBD1 matching over 9 bases. The germline V gene encodes CDR1 MNHEY and CDR2 SVGAGI. The CDR3 sequence is 14 residues long. The V and J ends lost 4 bases and 1 base, in that order; junction bases with no gene match: 2. The CDR3: CASSWGQGSYEQYF. The CDR3 region has the DNA TGTGCCAGCAGTTGGGGACAGGGTTCCTACGAGCAGTACTTC.

This rearrangement joins TRBV4-1 to TRBJ1-1, with a possible D match to TRBD1 (5 bases). Germline V gene sequence: CDR1 MGHRA, CDR2 YSYEKL. V was shortened by 4 bases and J by 0 bases, with 12 bases between the two germline ends. There are 15 residues in the CDR3. The CDR3 region has the DNA TGCGCCAGCAGCCCATGGGGGGATCTGAACACTGAAGCTTTCTTT. Its translation is CASSPWGDLNTEAFF.

The rearrangement joins TRBV9 to TRBJ2-3; 7 nucleotides line up with TRBD2. Germline CDR1 and CDR2: SGDLS and YYNGEE. The CDR3 is made up of 14 amino acids. V dropped 3 bases and J dropped 4; count of bases not matched to a gene: 5. CDR3 region: CASSETSEADTQYF. DNA for the CDR3: TGTGCCAGCAGCGAAACTAGCGAAGCAGATACGCAGTATTTT.

The genes are TRBV5-8 and TRBJ2-3; 13 bases map to TRBD2. J lost 2 bases, V lost 6 bases, and 6 bases had no gene match. The CDR3 contains 16 residues. CDR1 SGHTS and CDR2 YDEGEE come from the germline V gene. DNA for the CDR3: TGTGCCAGCACCTCGGGACTAGCGGGGTTCACAGATACGCAGTATTTT. It translates to CASTSGLAGFTDTQYF.

The genes are TRBV19 and TRBJ2-5; 7 bases fit TRBD2. The V and J ends lost 5 bases and 7 bases, in that order; junction bases with no gene match: 4. In germline, CDR1 is LNHDA, CDR2 SQIVND (reference sequence). This CDR3 contains 12 residues. CDR3 protein: CASSVSGGTQYF. CDR3 coding DNA: TGTGCCAGTAGTGTTTCGGGGGGGACCCAGTACTTC. Filled out from reference TRBV19 and TRBJ2-5, the complete variable domain reads DGGITQSPKYLFRKEGQNVTLSCEQNLNHDAMYWYRQDPGQGLRLIYYSQIVNDFQKGDIAEGYSVSREKKESFPLTVTSAQKNPTAFYLCASSVSGGTQYFGPGTRLLVL.

J is TRBJ2-3 and V is TRBV2; TRBD1 matches at 9 bases. CDR1 and CDR2 (germline): SNHLY, FYNNEI. The V and J ends lost 6 bases and 4 bases, in that order; junction bases with no gene match: 8. The length of the CDR3 is 15 residues. CDR3 in amino acids: CASRPGTGSSDTQYF. The CDR3 coding sequence is TGTGCCAGCAGACCCGGGACAGGGAGCTCAGATACGCAGTATTTT.

The chain joins TRBV6-5 to TRBJ1-4; 7 bases map to TRBD1. The V and J ends lost 6 bases and 7 bases, in that order; junction bases with no gene match: 5. This CDR3 spans 13 amino acids. Germline assignment: CDR1 MNHEY and CDR2 SVGAGI. The CDR3 loop is CASSGTEGEKLFF. The CDR3 region has the DNA TGTGCCAGCAGCGGGACAGAAGGTGAAAAACTGTTTTTT.

This CDR3 is CASSLVLQLTDTQYF. CDR3 DNA sequence: TGCGCCAGCAGCTTGGTTCTGCAACTCACAGATACGCAGTATTTT. The rearrangement joins TRBV5-1 to TRBJ2-3; D unclear. V gave up 0 bases and J gave up 2 bases, with 10 bases separating them. This CDR3 comprises 15 residues. Germline V gene sequence: CDR1 SGHRS, CDR2 YFSETQ. The full variable domain, in which reference TRBV5-1 and TRBJ2-3 provide the parts outside the CDR3, is KAGVTQTPRYLIKTRGQQVTLSCSPISGHRSVSWYQQTPGQGLQFLFEYFSETQRNKGNFPGRFSGRQFSNSRSEMNVSTLELGDSALYLCASSLVLQLTDTQYFGPGTRLTVL.

The rearrangement joins TRBV7-3 to TRBJ2-3, with 8 bases identical to TRBD1. Germline-derived CDR1 and CDR2 are SGHTA and FQGTGA. The junction had 7 bases not matched to a gene; V was cut back by 5 bases and J by 6 bases. The CDR3 totals 14 residues. CDR3 DNA sequence: TGTGCCAGCAGCCCCGGGACAGGTCACGATACGCAGTATTTT. The encoded protein is CASSPGTGHDTQYF.

This chain uses TRBV10-3 with TRBJ2-3; D call uncertain. The CDR3 extends over 12 amino acids. In germline, CDR1 is ENHRY, CDR2 SYGVKD. V gave up 10 bases and J gave up 2 bases, with 10 bases separating them. CDR3 region: CATRTFTDTQYF. DNA of the CDR3: TGTGCCACGCGTACGTTCACAGATACGCAGTATTTT.

The rearrangement links TRBV28 to TRBJ1-2; D might be TRBD1 (5 bases). CDR3 length: 13 amino acids. Trimming removed 5 bases at V and 4 bases at J, with 11 bases between. Germline V gene data show CDR1 as MDHEN and CDR2 as SYDVKM. In nucleotides, the CDR3 is TGTGCCAGCAGTACCGGGACTGTCTATGGCTACACCTTC. The encoded protein is CASSTGTVYGYTF.

This chain joins TRBV28 and TRBJ2-2, with D unresolved. The CDR3 is made up of 15 amino acids. The germline gives CDR1 MDHEN, CDR2 SYDVKM. V lost 5 bases and J lost 5, with 15 bases in between. The CDR3: CASSTRHLRTGELFF. CDR3 sequence (DNA): TGTGCCAGCAGTACCAGACACCTTCGGACCGGGGAGCTGTTTTTT.

The chain carries TRBV4-3 and TRBJ1-1; possibly TRBD1 for D (6 bases). The V gene lost 4 bases and the J gene lost 8 bases, with 20 bases spanning the gap. CDR1 is LGHNA and CDR2 is YSLEER in the germline V gene. The CDR3 covers 15 residues. The CDR3 loop is CASSLVQGRRFEAFF. DNA of the CDR3: TGCGCCAGCAGCCTCGTACAGGGTCGAAGATTCGAAGCTTTCTTT.

This sequence joins TRBV7-3 and TRBJ1-3; D remains unclear. This CDR3 contains 14 residues. Trimming cost V 3 bases and J 4 bases, with 10 bases left between them. Germline lookup yields CDR1 SGHTA and CDR2 FQGTGA. This CDR3 reads CASSLGGPGNTIYF. CDR3 sequence (DNA): TGTGCCAGCAGCTTGGGTGGGCCCGGAAACACCATATATTTT.

This clone was detected only a few times. The rearrangement joins TRBV18 to TRBJ1-2; 7 nucleotides line up with TRBD1. V trimming: 3 bases; J trimming: 5 bases; junction bases outside the gene matches: 15. Germline V gene data show CDR1 as KGHSH and CDR2 as LQKENI. The CDR3 has 17 amino acids. CDR3 DNA: TGTGCCAGCTCACCTCTTCCCGGACAGGATTCTGGGTATGGCTACACCTTC. It encodes CASSPLPGQDSGYGYTF.

The V call is TRBV19, the J call TRBJ1-2, with 7 bases identical to TRBD1. This CDR3 is built from 14 residues. Germline V lookup: CDR1 LNHDA, CDR2 SQIVND (reference sequence). The V and J ends lost 4 bases and 6 bases, in that order; junction bases with no gene match: 8. The CDR3: CASSTPGTDNGYTF. The CDR3 coding sequence is TGTGCCAGTAGTACCCCCGGGACAGATAATGGCTACACCTTC.

The chain combines TRBV19 with TRBJ2-7; 10 nucleotides agree with TRBD1. Germline V CDR1 and CDR2: LNHDA, SQIVND (reference sequence). CDR3 length equals 14 residues. V lost 5 bases and J lost 3; bases outside the gene matches: 4. CDR3 nucleotides: TGTGCCAGTAGTGGCCGGGACAGGGGCTACGAGCAGTACTTC. Amino acid sequence: CASSGRDRGYEQYF.

The chain uses TRBV5-4 and TRBJ2-5; 14 positions agree with TRBD2. The CDR3 sequence is 15 residues long. Germline V gene data show CDR1 as SGHNT and CDR2 as YYREEE (reference sequence). Germline trimming cut 4 bases from V and 5 bases from J; bases unmatched to any gene: 4. Here the CDR3 reads CASSQRLAGGETQYF. Written as DNA, the CDR3 is TGTGCCAGCAGCCAGCGACTAGCGGGGGGGGAGACCCAGTACTTC. The full variable domain, in which reference TRBV5-4 and TRBJ2-5 provide the parts outside the CDR3, is ETGVTQSPTHLIKTRGQQVTLRCSSQSGHNTVSWYQQALGQGPQFIFQYYREEENGRGNFPPRFSGLQFPNYSSELNVNALELDDSALYLCASSQRLAGGETQYFGPGTRLLVL.

The chain employs TRBV4-3 and TRBJ2-2; 10 nucleotides match TRBD1. Germline-derived CDR1 and CDR2 are LGHNA and YSLEER. V shed 5 bases and J 1 base; nucleotides not matched to a gene: 7. CDR3 size: 17 residues. DNA for the CDR3: TGCGCCAGCAGCGCGGGACAGGGGAAAAGGAACACCGGGGAGCTGTTTTTT. Its translation is CASSAGQGKRNTGELFF.

This clone has just one count. The J gene is TRBJ1-3, the V gene TRBV6-5, with D uncertain. With 7 bases removed from V and 5 bases from J, the gap between germline ends came to 18 bases. The CDR3 contains 15 residues. Germline V gene lookup returns CDR1 MNHEY and CDR2 SVGAGI. CDR3 in amino acids: CASKRGSGGRNTIYF. The DNA of the CDR3 is TGTGCCAGCAAACGGGGATCAGGAGGGCGAAACACCATATATTTT.

J is TRBJ1-4 and V is TRBV4-3; the match to TRBD1 covers 7 bases. Germline V gives CDR1 LGHNA, CDR2 YSLEER. J was trimmed by 6 bases and V by 3 bases; bases with no gene match: 10. CDR3 size: 16 residues. CDR3 nucleotides: TGCGCCAGCAGCCACCAAGGAGGGGGCAGTGATGAAAAACTGTTTTTT. Translating it yields CASSHQGGGSDEKLFF.

The J gene is TRBJ1-2, the V gene TRBV4-2; 7 positions agree with TRBD1. The CDR3 is 12 residues long. V was pared by 3 bases and J by 5 bases, with 0 bases of the junction left unmatched. Germline CDR1 LGHNA, CDR2 YNFKEQ. This CDR3 reads CASSQTGYGYTF. CDR3 in DNA: TGTGCCAGCAGCCAGACAGGGTATGGCTACACCTTC.

The chain couples TRBV4-1 to TRBJ1-5, with no clear D. Germline CDR1 MGHRA, CDR2 YSYEKL. CDR3 length: 15 residues. V lost 2 bases and J lost 2, with 10 bases in between. CDR3: CASSQRAGGNQPQHF. The DNA for the CDR3 is TGCGCCAGCAGCCAACGCGCGGGTGGCAATCAGCCCCAGCATTTT.

This chain links TRBV9 with TRBJ2-1; TRBD2 matches 9 bases. The CDR3 totals 14 residues. Germline loops: CDR1 SGDLS, CDR2 YYNGEE. The V and J ends lost 4 bases and 6 bases, in that order; junction bases with no gene match: 5. CDR3 sequence (DNA): TGTGCCAGCAGCCCAAGACTAGCGGTCAATGAGCAGTTCTTC. Its translation is CASSPRLAVNEQFF.